Listed here are 10 T cell receptor beta chains from one sample, sequenced in a study of tumor-infiltrating lymphocytes in primary liver carcinoma. Blood RNA came from unsorted whole blood; germline DNA was also extracted. The authors made TCR beta cDNA from 500 to 600 ng total RNA with a constant-region primer. Three nested multiplex PCR rounds, a slightly modified ARM-PCR, produced the libraries for TCR beta. The first two PCR rounds used TRBV1-TRBV30 forward primers with a C-beta reverse primer, about 10 cycles each. TCRdb reanalysed the multiplex PCR reads using MiXCR and keeps one entry per CDR3 protein. The sample carries 250,000 to 350,000 distinct CDR3 sequences, about 50% recorded once. Sequences were obtained from peripheral blood. These receptors originate from a woman aged 25 to 39 with primary liver carcinoma and hepatitis B virus infection.

V gene TRBV29-1 combines with J gene TRBJ2-7; D unclear. Germline V gene lookup returns CDR1 SQVTM and CDR2 ANQGSEA. V was clipped by 2 bases and J by 3 bases, with 14 bases between them. The CDR3 covers 14 residues. The CDR3 spells CSVELLLGRYEQYF. The CDR3 DNA is TGCAGCGTTGAACTGCTATTAGGCCGCTACGAGCAGTACTTC.

The chain carries TRBV7-8 and TRBJ2-7; possible D gene TRBD2, 5 bases. Per germline, CDR1 SGHVS and CDR2 FQNEAQ. The CDR3 contains 16 residues. The V end was cut by 1 base, the J end by 1 base, with 14 bases between. The CDR3 loop reads CASSLGASSISYEQYF. The CDR3 DNA is TGTGCCAGCAGCTTAGGGGCTAGCAGTATATCCTACGAGCAGTACTTC.

This clonotype was detected a few times. The chain links TRBV6-2 or TRBV6-3 to TRBJ2-1; possible D gene TRBD2, 7 bases. Germline V gene sequence: CDR1 MNHEY, CDR2 SVGEGT. The CDR3 has 17 residues. V was pared by 2 bases and J by 0 bases, with 14 bases between. In nucleotides, the CDR3 is TGTGCCAGCAGTTACATCTGGCGGGGGCTCTCCTACAATGAGCAGTTCTTC. Translation gives CASSYIWRGLSYNEQFF.

The count of this clonotype is one. This chain links TRBV2 with TRBJ1-2; D gene ambiguous. The germline V and J ends were trimmed by 6 bases and 8 bases, with 16 bases remaining between them. Germline V gene lookup returns CDR1 SNHLY and CDR2 FYNNEI. This CDR3 comprises 13 residues. The DNA of the CDR3 is TGTGCCAGCAGCGACCCGGCGGGGAAAGGCTACACCTTC. Its translation: CASSDPAGKGYTF.

The rearrangement links TRBV21-1 to TRBJ2-4; the table's D call, TRBD1, has no DNA check behind it. TRBV21-1 is a pseudogene. The CDR3 has 16 amino acids. As DNA, the CDR3 is TGTGCCAGCAGCAAACCCCCCAGCCGAGCCAAAAACATTCAGTACTTC. This translates into CASSKPPSRAKNIQYF.

This clonotype was seen a handful of times. The V call is TRBV6-2 or TRBV6-3, the J call TRBJ2-1, with 9 positions matching TRBD1. The CDR3 is 17 amino acids. Germline CDR1 reads MNHEY; CDR2 reads SVGEGT. V shed 2 bases and J 3 bases; nucleotides not matched to a gene: 8. The CDR3 reads CASSYPPGQGNYNEQFF. As DNA, the CDR3 is TGTGCCAGCAGTTACCCCCCGGGACAGGGCAACTACAATGAGCAGTTCTTC.

With respect to this clonotype: A much larger clone lies one base from this, so it may be a read error. This CDR3 reads CAGSGAGVYIDEQFF. The DNA of the CDR3 is TGTGCCGGCAGTGGAGCGGGAGTATATATCGATGAGCAGTTCTTC. The J gene is TRBJ2-1, the V gene TRBV6-2 or TRBV6-3; 8 bases are shared with TRBD2. Germline CDR1 and CDR2: MNHEY and SVGEGT. The length of the CDR3 is 15 residues.

On this clonotype: The missing conserved phenylalanine or tryptophan at the end of this CDR3 makes a read error likely. The gene calls are TRBV6-6 and TRBJ2-2; D tentatively fits TRBD1 or TRBD2 (6 bases each). The CDR3 is 16 amino acids. Germline CDR1 is MNHNY and CDR2 is SVGAGI (reference sequence). Trimming removed 6 bases from V and 7 bases from J, with 21 bases in between. CDR3 loop: CASRSIEGGVVGELFI. The CDR3 region has the DNA TGTGCCAGCAGGAGCATCGAGGGGGGCGTCGTCGGGGAGCTGTTTATT.

The rearrangement uses TRBV20-1 and TRBJ2-1; D might be TRBD2 (6 bases). Germline-derived CDR1 and CDR2 are DFQATT and SNEGSKA (reference sequence). V lost 0 bases, J lost 5 bases, and 14 bases lay in between. This CDR3 region has 15 residues. The CDR3 sequence is CSARDLGRGHNEQFF. CDR3 bases: TGCAGTGCTAGAGATCTCGGGCGGGGCCACAATGAGCAGTTCTTC.

To note about this clonotype: A clone one base away is much larger, so this may be a read error. The chain joins TRBV5-5 to TRBJ2-7, with D tentatively TRBD1 or TRBD2 (7 bases each). The germline V gene has CDR1 SGHKS and CDR2 YYEKEE (reference sequence). The CDR3 spans 15 residues. This CDR3 reads CVSSQQGGSSYEQYF. The CDR3 region has the DNA TGTGTCAGCAGCCAGCAGGGGGGGAGCTCCTACGAGCAGTACTTC.